The entry that follows covers one TCR beta chain sequence. What it binds is not known. The data derive from a study of graft-versus-host responses after intestinal transplantation. Repertoires were generated with immunoSEQ multiplex PCR, while TCRdb's copy carries only in-frame clones and drops some. Of about 69,000 clones in the sample, roughly 92% were seen once. Findings and limits, study-wide: Some patients had graft-donor T cell macrochimerism. In their allografts, the ratios of graft-versus-host to host-versus-graft T cell clones were high. Researchers found GvH clones in recipient marrow, and some showed up first in ileum or blood.

This TCR was recovered from a human patient who received an intestinal transplant, so some T cells may come from the graft donor. Sequences were derived from bone marrow, sampled approximately 700 days after intestinal transplantation.

The CDR3 sequence: CASSLASGQGRGEQYF. DNA for the CDR3: TGCGCCAGCAGCTTGGCCTCGGGGCAGGGGCGCGGCGAGCAGTACTTC. The chain has TRBV5-1 and TRBJ2-7; TRBD1 is a possible D gene (6 bases). Germline V lookup: CDR1 SGHRS, CDR2 YFSETQ. This CDR3 region has 16 residues. Trimming took off 0 bases at V and 6 bases at J, with 19 bases between the two ends.